The 28 T cell receptor beta chains below come from one sample, sequenced in a study of Ad26.COV2.S vaccination and SARS-CoV-2 variants. Produced via immunoSEQ multiplex PCR; TCRdb's table is partial and in-frame only. Counted here are hundreds of thousands of clones, around 89% occurring once; the ten biggest clones make up 5%. Treatment defined: roughly 18 received Ad26.COV2.S at low or high dose, single or two shots; several received placebo; per-sample allocation not given. Specimens were obtained on day 63 following the first vaccine or placebo injection. The sample here was peripheral blood, taken in a trial of Ad26.COV2.S vaccine versus placebo. The source of these receptors is a person aged 18-65 years who received the Ad26.COV2.S COVID-19 vaccine or a placebo.

V is TRBV7-9 and J is TRBJ1-2; D remains unclear. V shed 1 base and J shed 8 bases, with 14 bases lying between them. The CDR3 covers 14 residues. From germline, CDR1 is SEHNR and CDR2 FQNEAQ (reference sequence). DNA of the CDR3: TGTGCCAGCAGCTTAGATAGCCCCTCGGGAGGCTACACCTTC. Protein: CASSLDSPSGGYTF.

The CDR3 region is CASSLARHSYEQYF. The DNA for the CDR3 is TGTGCCAGCAGCTTAGCCAGGCACTCCTACGAGCAGTACTTC. This sequence joins TRBV11-2 and TRBJ2-7; D is undetermined. CDR1 SGHAT and CDR2 FQNNGV come from the germline V gene. V was clipped by 1 base and J by 0 bases, with 7 bases between them. The CDR3 spans 14 residues.

Only a few counts were recorded for this clone. As DNA, the CDR3 is TGTGCCAGCAGTGGGGGACTCGGGAACACTGAAGCTTTCTTT. Its protein is CASSGGLGNTEAFF. The chain combines TRBV2 with TRBJ1-1, with D maybe TRBD1 (5 bases). CDR1 is SNHLY and CDR2 is FYNNEI in the germline V gene. The CDR3 runs to 14 residues. Trimming cost V 4 bases and J 1 base, with 10 bases left between them.

This clone was counted a few times. The CDR3 spells CASSLDLVGQSSYNEQFF. The CDR3 DNA reads TGTGCCAGCAGCTTAGATCTGGTCGGGCAGAGCTCCTACAATGAGCAGTTCTTC. This rearrangement joins TRBV11-2 to TRBJ2-1; D ambiguous. Deletions cut 0 bases from V and 0 bases from J, with 15 bases between. Germline CDR1 SGHAT, CDR2 FQNNGV. CDR3 size: 18 residues. The full variable domain, completed using reference TRBV11-2 and TRBJ2-1, is EAGVAQSPRYKIIEKRQSVAFWCNPISGHATLYWYQQILGQGPKLLIQFQNNGVVDDSQLPKDRFSAERLKGVDSTLKIQPAKLEDSAVYLCASSLDLVGQSSYNEQFFGPGTRLTVL.

This clone was picked up a small number of times. V usage is TRBV10-3 and J usage is TRBJ1-5, with 8 bases that match TRBD1. There are 13 residues in the CDR3. J was trimmed by 7 bases and V by 8 bases; bases with no gene match: 7. CDR1 ENHRY and CDR2 SYGVKD come from the germline V gene. The CDR3, as DNA: TGTGCCATCGGGACAGGAGAGGGGCAGCCCCAGCATTTT. Its translation is CAIGTGEGQPQHF.

V gene TRBV7-9 combines with J gene TRBJ2-7; 8 positions match TRBD1. Germline lookup yields CDR1 SEHNR and CDR2 FQNEAQ (reference sequence). V gave up 7 bases and J gave up 4 bases; unmatched junction bases: 9. The length of the CDR3 is 14 residues. The CDR3 region has the DNA TGTGCCAGCAACATGGACAGGGAGCAGTACGAGCAGTACTTC. Translation gives CASNMDREQYEQYF. Full variable domain (outside the CDR3, taken from reference TRBV7-9 and TRBJ2-7): DTGVSQNPRHKITKRGQNVTFRCDPISEHNRLYWYRQTLGQGPEFLTYFQNEAQLEKSRLLSDRFSAERPKGSFSTLEIQRTEQGDSAMYLCASNMDREQYEQYFGPGTRLTVT.

The chain employs TRBV9 and TRBJ2-1, with a tentative D call TRBD2 (6 bases). Germline CDR1 reads SGDLS; CDR2 reads YYNGEE. V lost 4 bases and J lost 5, with 13 bases in between. The CDR3 runs to 14 residues. CDR3 residues: CASSHRDFDNEQFF. CDR3 nucleotides: TGTGCCAGCAGCCACCGGGACTTCGACAATGAGCAGTTCTTC. Filled out from reference TRBV9 and TRBJ2-1, the complete variable domain reads DSGVTQTPKHLITATGQRVTLRCSPRSGDLSVYWYQQSLDQGLQFLIQYYNGEERAKGNILERFSAQQFPDLHSELNLSSLELGDSALYFCASSHRDFDNEQFFGPGTRLTVL.

The chain employs TRBV5-6 and TRBJ2-5; TRBD1 aligns across 9 bases. CDR1 and CDR2 (germline): SGHDT, YYEEEE. This CDR3 is built from 13 residues. V gave up 0 bases and J gave up 10 bases; unmatched junction bases: 4. CDR3 loop: CASSLGQGVFQYF. The DNA of the CDR3 is TGTGCCAGCAGCTTGGGACAGGGGGTTTTCCAGTACTTC.

CDR3 in amino acids: CASSLFGGQDTDTQYF. The CDR3 coding sequence is TGTGCCAGCAGCTTATTCGGGGGGCAAGACACAGATACGCAGTATTTT. The V and J genes are TRBV7-9 and TRBJ2-3; TRBD2 might be the D (7 bases). The CDR3 has 16 residues. Trimming cost V 2 bases and J 2 bases, with 14 bases left between them. The V gene's germline CDR1 is SEHNR and CDR2 FQNEAQ (reference sequence).

The chain has TRBV29-1 and TRBJ1-2; D gene uncertain. Germline-derived CDR1 and CDR2 are SQVTM and ANQGSEA. V was trimmed by 3 bases and J by 5 bases, leaving 10 bases between them. This CDR3 is built from 12 residues. The CDR3 bases are TGCAGCGTTGACCGGAGTAGGTATGGCTACACCTTC. Amino acids: CSVDRSRYGYTF.

V is TRBV28 and J is TRBJ2-5, with TRBD2 identical over 10 bases. Germline CDR1 and CDR2: MDHEN and SYDVKM. The CDR3 is made up of 16 amino acids. V was pared by 7 bases and J by 4 bases, with 12 bases of the junction left unmatched. The CDR3 protein is CASKKGLAGVRETQYF. CDR3 bases: TGTGCCAGCAAGAAGGGGCTAGCGGGAGTTCGAGAGACCCAGTACTTC.

The chain links TRBV5-8 to TRBJ1-1; the D is unclear. CDR1 and CDR2 from the germline V gene are SGHTS and YDEGEE. V lost 1 base to trimming and J lost 4 bases, with 11 bases between them. The CDR3 is made up of 14 amino acids. The CDR3 sequence is CASSLLTYSTEAFF. For the CDR3, the DNA is TGTGCCAGCAGCTTGTTAACATACTCCACTGAAGCTTTCTTT.

CDR3 coding DNA: TGTGCCAGTAGTATAAGATCCTGGACTAGCGGGGGGCCGGGGACCGGGGAGCTGTTTTTT. It encodes CASSIRSWTSGGPGTGELFF. The V call is TRBV19, the J call TRBJ2-2; 14 nucleotides agree with TRBD2. This CDR3 comprises 20 residues. Per germline, CDR1 LNHDA and CDR2 SQIVND (reference sequence). Germline trimming cut 2 bases from V and 5 bases from J; bases unmatched to any gene: 13.

V gene TRBV2 combines with J gene TRBJ2-7, with TRBD1 identical over 9 bases. This CDR3 is 16 amino acids long. Per germline, CDR1 SNHLY and CDR2 FYNNEI. J lost 2 bases, V lost 3 bases, and 8 bases had no gene match. This CDR3 is CASSDLRDRETYEQYF. As DNA, the CDR3 is TGTGCCAGCAGTGACCTGAGGGACAGGGAGACCTACGAGCAGTACTTC.

This chain uses TRBV28 with TRBJ2-1, with 8 bases identical to TRBD2. Trimming at V came to 4 bases and at J to 3 bases, leaving 2 bases not matched to a gene. This CDR3 has 14 amino acids. The germline V gene encodes CDR1 MDHEN and CDR2 SYDVKM. The CDR3 DNA reads TGTGCCAGCAGTTATAGCGGGATCTACAATGAGCAGTTCTTC. Translated, it gives CASSYSGIYNEQFF.

The chain couples TRBV28 to TRBJ2-3; 9 bases fit TRBD1. The trim removed 5 bases at V and 5 bases at J, leaving 5 bases unmatched. The CDR3 extends over 14 amino acids. CDR1 and CDR2 (germline): MDHEN, SYDVKM. Here the CDR3 DNA reads TGTGCCAGCAGTGGGACAGGGAGGATAGATACGCAGTATTTT. It encodes CASSGTGRIDTQYF. The whole variable domain, filled in from reference TRBV28 and TRBJ2-3, reads DVKVTQSSRYLVKRTGEKVFLECVQDMDHENMFWYRQDPGLGLRLIYFSYDVKMKEKGDIPEGYSVSREKKERFSLILESASTNQTSMYLCASSGTGRIDTQYFGPGTRLTVL.

This chain links TRBV5-8 with TRBJ2-2; TRBD1 aligns across 7 bases. V lost 0 bases to trimming and J lost 5 bases; unmatched junction nucleotides: 4. This CDR3 is 15 amino acids long. Germline V lookup: CDR1 SGHTS, CDR2 YDEGEE. The CDR3 loop is CASSLGTGGTGELFF. The CDR3 nucleotides are TGTGCCAGCAGCTTGGGGACAGGTGGGACCGGGGAGCTGTTTTTT.

The chain combines TRBV28 with TRBJ2-4; 8 nucleotides agree with TRBD1. This CDR3 is built from 15 residues. From germline, CDR1 is MDHEN and CDR2 SYDVKM. V was pared by 6 bases and J by 1 base, with 5 bases of the junction left unmatched. The DNA for the CDR3 is TGTGCCAGCAGCCCCGGACAGGGTGCCAAAAACATTCAGTACTTC. Protein product: CASSPGQGAKNIQYF.

J is TRBJ2-1 and V is TRBV28; D gene unclear. V lost 4 bases, J lost 0 bases, and 7 bases lay in between. The CDR3 covers 14 residues. Germline CDR1 is MDHEN and CDR2 is SYDVKM. CDR3 protein: CASSWASSYNEQFF. The CDR3 nucleotides are TGTGCCAGCAGTTGGGCTAGCTCCTACAATGAGCAGTTCTTC.

Here the CDR3 DNA reads TGTGCCAGTAGTATCGTCCGGGACAGCCTCAATGAGCAGTTCTTC. Its translation is CASSIVRDSLNEQFF. This sequence joins TRBV19 and TRBJ2-1, with 7 bases fitting TRBD1. The V gene end was trimmed by 3 bases and the J gene end by 6 bases; junction bases not matched to a gene: 8. Per germline, CDR1 LNHDA and CDR2 SQIVND (reference sequence). The CDR3 has 15 amino acids.

The V call is TRBV7-6, the J call TRBJ2-7; the D gene is possibly TRBD2 (6 bases). The CDR3 length is 13 residues. Germline V gene data show CDR1 as SGHVS and CDR2 as FNYEAQ. V was pared by 5 bases and J by 7 bases, with 15 bases between. DNA of the CDR3: TGTGCCAGCAGCCGCCGGGACGCGGGGGAGCAGTACTTC. Encoded protein: CASSRRDAGEQYF. The full variable domain, in which reference TRBV7-6 and TRBJ2-7 provide the parts outside the CDR3, is GAGVSQSPRYKVTKRGQDVALRCDPISGHVSLYWYRQALGQGPEFLTYFNYEAQQDKSGLPNDRFSAERPEGSISTLTIQRTEQRDSAMYRCASSRRDAGEQYFGPGTRLTVT.

The J gene is TRBJ1-2, the V gene TRBV19; TRBD1 is a possible D gene (5 bases). Germline CDR1 reads LNHDA; CDR2 reads SQIVND (reference sequence). This CDR3 region has 15 residues. V lost 5 bases and J lost 4, with 17 bases in between. In DNA, the CDR3 is TGTGCCAGTAGTCCTCCGGGACGCCGGACCTATGGCTACACCTTC. Protein product: CASSPPGRRTYGYTF.

The CDR3, as DNA: TGTGCCTCTCAGGACAGCCCCGGGAATAGCAATCAGCCCCAGCATTTT. This encodes CASQDSPGNSNQPQHF. V and J are TRBV10-3 and TRBJ1-5; tentative D call: TRBD1 (6 bases). This CDR3 is 16 amino acids long. Trimming removed 11 bases at V and 0 bases at J, with 20 bases between. The germline V gene has CDR1 ENHRY and CDR2 SYGVKD.

This rearrangement joins TRBV19 to TRBJ2-1; the D gene is possibly TRBD2 (6 bases). Trimming left V 1 base short and J 6 bases short, with 10 bases between. Germline loops: CDR1 LNHDA, CDR2 SQIVND (reference sequence). The CDR3 totals 14 residues. The CDR3 loop reads CASSIGLGSNEQFF. The CDR3 nucleotides read TGTGCCAGTAGTATAGGACTAGGATCCAATGAGCAGTTCTTC.

V gene TRBV9 combines with J gene TRBJ2-7; the D gene is possibly TRBD2 (6 bases). The CDR3 totals 15 residues. V was pared by 0 bases and J by 3 bases, with 13 bases between. Germline V gene lookup returns CDR1 SGDLS and CDR2 YYNGEE. CDR3 coding DNA: TGTGCCAGCAGCGTAGGGGAAGGGGAGGTCTACGAGCAGTACTTC. It translates to CASSVGEGEVYEQYF.

V usage is TRBV18 and J usage is TRBJ1-4; D unresolved. This CDR3 region has 13 residues. The germline CDR1 and CDR2 sequences are KGHSH and LQKENI. V was clipped by 3 bases and J by 6 bases, with 8 bases between them. The CDR3 bases are TGTGCCAGCTCACCCCTGGCGGATGAAAAACTGTTTTTT. As protein: CASSPLADEKLFF.

The chain combines TRBV19 with TRBJ2-5, with 10 bases that match TRBD2. This CDR3 spans 16 amino acids. Germline V gene data show CDR1 as LNHDA and CDR2 as SQIVND (reference sequence). V shed 3 bases, J shed 2 bases, and the junction held 6 bases outside the gene matches. CDR3 coding DNA: TGTGCCAGTAGTATGTTAGAGCGGGAGGGTCAAGAGACCCAGTACTTC. Protein sequence: CASSMLEREGQETQYF.

J is TRBJ1-1 and V is TRBV25-1, with D perhaps matching TRBD1 (6 bases). The CDR3 sequence is 13 residues long. Trimming shortened V by 5 bases and J by 3 bases, and 10 bases separated the two germline ends. Germline CDR1 and CDR2: MGHDK and SYGVNS. CDR3 coding DNA: TGTGCCAGCAGTAGGGGGGATTACACTGAAGCTTTCTTT. Residues: CASSRGDYTEAFF. The full variable domain, in which reference TRBV25-1 and TRBJ1-1 provide the parts outside the CDR3, is EADIYQTPRYLVIGTGKKITLECSQTMGHDKMYWYQQDPGMELHLIHYSYGVNSTEKGDLSSESTVSRIRTEHFPLTLESARPSHTSQYLCASSRGDYTEAFFGQGTRLTVV.